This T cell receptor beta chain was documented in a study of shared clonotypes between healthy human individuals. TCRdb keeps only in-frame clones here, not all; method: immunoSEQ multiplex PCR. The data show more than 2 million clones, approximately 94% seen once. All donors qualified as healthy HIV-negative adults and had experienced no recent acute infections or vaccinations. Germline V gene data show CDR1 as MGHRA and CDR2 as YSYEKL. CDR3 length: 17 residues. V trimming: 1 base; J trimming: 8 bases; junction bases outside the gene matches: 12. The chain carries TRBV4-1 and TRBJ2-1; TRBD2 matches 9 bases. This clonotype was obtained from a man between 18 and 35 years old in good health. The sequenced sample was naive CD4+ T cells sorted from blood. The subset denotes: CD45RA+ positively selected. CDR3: CASSQAASGAQYHEQFF. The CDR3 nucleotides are TGCGCCAGCAGCCAAGCTGCTAGCGGGGCCCAATATCATGAGCAGTTCTTC.